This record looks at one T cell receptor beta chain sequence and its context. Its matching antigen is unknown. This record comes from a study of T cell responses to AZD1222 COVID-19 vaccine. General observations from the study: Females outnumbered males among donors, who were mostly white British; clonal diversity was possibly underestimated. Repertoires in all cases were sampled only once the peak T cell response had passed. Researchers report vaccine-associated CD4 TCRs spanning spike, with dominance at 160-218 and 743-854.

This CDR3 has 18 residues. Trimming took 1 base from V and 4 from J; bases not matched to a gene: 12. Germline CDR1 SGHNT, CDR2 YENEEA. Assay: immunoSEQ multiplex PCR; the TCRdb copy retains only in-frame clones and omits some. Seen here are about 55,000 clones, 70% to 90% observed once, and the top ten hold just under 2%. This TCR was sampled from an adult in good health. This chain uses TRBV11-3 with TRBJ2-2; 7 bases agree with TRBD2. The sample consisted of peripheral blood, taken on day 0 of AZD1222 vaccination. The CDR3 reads CASSLVVRLAEGTGELFF. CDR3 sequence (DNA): TGTGCCAGCAGCTTAGTGGTACGGCTAGCGGAGGGCACCGGGGAGCTGTTTTTT.